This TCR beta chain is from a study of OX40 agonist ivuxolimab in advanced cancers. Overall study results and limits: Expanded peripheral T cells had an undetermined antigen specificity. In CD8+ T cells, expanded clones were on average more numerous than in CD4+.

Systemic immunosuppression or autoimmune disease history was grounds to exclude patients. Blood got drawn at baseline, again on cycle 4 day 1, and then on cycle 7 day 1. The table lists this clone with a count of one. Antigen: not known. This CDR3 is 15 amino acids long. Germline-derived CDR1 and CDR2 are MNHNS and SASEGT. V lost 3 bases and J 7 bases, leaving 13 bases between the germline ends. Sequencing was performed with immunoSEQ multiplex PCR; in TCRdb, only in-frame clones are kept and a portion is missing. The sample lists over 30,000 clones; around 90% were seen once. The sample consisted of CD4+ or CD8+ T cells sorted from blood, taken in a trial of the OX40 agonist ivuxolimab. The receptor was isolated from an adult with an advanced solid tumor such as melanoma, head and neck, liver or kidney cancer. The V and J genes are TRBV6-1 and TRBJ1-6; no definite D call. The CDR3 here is CASSDLNSKNSPLHF. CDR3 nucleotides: TGTGCCAGCAGTGATTTGAACAGCAAAAATTCACCCCTCCACTTT.